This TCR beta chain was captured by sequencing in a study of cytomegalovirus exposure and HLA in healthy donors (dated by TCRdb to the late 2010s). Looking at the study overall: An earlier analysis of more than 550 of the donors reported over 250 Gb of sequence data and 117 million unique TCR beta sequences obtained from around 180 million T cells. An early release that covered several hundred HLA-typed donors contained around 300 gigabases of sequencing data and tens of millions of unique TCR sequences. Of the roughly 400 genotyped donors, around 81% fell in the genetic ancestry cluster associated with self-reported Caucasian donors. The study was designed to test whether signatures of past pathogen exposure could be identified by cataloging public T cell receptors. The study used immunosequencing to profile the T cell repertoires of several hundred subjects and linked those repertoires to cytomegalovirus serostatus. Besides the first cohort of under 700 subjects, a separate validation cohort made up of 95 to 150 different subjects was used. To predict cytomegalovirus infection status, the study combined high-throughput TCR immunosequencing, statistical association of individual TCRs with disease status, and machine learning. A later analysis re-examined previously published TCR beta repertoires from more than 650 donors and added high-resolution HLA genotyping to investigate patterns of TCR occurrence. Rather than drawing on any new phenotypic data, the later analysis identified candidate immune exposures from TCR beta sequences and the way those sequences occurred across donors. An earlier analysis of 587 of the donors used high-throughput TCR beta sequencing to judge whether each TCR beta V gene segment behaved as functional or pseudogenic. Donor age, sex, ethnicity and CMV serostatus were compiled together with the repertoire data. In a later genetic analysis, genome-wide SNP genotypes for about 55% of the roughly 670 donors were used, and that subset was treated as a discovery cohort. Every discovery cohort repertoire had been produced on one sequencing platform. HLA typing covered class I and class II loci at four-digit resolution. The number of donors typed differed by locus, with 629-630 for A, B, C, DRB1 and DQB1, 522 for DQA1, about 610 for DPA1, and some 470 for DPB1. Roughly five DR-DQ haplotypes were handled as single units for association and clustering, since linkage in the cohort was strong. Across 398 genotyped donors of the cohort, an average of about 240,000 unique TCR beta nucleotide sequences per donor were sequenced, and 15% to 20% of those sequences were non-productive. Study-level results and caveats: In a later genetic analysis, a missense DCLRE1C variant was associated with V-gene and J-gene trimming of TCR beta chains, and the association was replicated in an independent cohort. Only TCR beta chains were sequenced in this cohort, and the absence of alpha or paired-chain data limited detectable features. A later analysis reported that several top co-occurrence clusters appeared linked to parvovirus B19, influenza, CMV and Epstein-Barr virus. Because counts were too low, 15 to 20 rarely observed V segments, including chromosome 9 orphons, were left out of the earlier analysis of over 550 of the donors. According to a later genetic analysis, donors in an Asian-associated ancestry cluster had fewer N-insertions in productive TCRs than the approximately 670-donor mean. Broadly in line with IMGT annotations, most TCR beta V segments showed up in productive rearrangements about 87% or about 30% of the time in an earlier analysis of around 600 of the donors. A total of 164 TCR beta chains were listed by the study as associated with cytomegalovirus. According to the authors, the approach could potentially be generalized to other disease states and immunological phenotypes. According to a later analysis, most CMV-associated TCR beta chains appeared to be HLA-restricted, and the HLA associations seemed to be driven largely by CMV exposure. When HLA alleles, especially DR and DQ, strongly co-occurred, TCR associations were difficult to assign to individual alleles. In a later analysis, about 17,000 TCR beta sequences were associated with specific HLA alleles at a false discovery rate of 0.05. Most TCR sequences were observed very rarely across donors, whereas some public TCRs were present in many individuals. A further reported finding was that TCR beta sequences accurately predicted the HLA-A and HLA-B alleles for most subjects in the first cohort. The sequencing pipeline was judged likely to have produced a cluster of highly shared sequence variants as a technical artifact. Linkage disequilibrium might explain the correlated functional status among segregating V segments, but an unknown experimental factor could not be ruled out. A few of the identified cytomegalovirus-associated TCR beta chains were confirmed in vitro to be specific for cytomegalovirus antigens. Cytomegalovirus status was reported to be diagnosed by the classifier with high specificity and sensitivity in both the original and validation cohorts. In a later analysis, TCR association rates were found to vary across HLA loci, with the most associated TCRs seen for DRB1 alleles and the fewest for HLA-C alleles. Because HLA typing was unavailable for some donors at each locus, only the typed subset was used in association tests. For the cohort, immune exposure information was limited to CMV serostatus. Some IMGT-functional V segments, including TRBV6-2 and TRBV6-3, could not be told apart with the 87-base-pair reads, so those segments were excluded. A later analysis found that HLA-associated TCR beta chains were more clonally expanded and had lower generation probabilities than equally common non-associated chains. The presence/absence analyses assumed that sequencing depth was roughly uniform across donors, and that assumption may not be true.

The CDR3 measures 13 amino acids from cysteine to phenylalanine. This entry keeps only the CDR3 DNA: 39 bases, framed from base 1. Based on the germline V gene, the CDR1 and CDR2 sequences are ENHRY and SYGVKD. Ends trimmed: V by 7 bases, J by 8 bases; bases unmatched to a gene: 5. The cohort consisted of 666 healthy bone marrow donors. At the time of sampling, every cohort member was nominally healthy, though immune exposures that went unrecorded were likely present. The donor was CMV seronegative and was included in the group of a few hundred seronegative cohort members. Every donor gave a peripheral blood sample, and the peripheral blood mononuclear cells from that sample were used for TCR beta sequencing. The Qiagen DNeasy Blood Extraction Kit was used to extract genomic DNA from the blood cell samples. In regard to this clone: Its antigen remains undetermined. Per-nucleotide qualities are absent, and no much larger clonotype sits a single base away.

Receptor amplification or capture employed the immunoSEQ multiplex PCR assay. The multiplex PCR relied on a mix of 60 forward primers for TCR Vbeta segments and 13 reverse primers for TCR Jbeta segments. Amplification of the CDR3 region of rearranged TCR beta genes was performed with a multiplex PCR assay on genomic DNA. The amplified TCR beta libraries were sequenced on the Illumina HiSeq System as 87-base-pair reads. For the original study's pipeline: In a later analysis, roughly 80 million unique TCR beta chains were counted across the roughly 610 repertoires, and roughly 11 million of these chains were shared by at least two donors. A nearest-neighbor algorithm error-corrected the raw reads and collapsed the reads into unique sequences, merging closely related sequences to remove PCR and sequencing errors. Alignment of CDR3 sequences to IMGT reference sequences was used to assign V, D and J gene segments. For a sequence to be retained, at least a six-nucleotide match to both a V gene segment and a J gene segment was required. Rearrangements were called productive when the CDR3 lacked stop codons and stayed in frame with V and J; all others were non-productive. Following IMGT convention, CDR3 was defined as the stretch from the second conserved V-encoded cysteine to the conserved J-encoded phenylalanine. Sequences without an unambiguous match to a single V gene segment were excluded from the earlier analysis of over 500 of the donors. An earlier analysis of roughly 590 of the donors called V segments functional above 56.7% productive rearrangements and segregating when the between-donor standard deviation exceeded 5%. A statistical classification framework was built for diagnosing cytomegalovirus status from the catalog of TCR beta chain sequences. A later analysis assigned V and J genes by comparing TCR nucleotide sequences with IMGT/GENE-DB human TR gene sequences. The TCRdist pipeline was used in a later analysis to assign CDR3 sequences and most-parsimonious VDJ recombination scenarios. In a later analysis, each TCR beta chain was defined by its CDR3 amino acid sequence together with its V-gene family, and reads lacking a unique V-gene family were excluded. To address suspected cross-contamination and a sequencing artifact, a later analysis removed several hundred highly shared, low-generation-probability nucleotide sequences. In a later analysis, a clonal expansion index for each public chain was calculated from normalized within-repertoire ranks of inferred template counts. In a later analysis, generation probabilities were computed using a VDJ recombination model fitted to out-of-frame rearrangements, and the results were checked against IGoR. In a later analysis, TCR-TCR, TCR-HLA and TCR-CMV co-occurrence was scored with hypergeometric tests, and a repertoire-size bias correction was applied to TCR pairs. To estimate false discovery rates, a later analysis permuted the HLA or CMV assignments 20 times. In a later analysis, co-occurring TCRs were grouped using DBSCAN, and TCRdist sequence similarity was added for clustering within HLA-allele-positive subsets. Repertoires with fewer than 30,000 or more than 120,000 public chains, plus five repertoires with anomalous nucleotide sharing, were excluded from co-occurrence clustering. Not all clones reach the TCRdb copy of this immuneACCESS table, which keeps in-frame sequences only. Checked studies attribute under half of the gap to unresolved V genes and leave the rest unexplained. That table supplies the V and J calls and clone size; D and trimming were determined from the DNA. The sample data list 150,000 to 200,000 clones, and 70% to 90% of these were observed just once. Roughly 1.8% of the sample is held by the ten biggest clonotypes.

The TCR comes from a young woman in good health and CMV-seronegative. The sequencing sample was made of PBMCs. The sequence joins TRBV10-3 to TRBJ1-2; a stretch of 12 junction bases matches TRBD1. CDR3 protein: CAITGQGANGYTF. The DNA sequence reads TGTGCCATCACGGGACAGGGGGCCAACGGCTACACCTTC.